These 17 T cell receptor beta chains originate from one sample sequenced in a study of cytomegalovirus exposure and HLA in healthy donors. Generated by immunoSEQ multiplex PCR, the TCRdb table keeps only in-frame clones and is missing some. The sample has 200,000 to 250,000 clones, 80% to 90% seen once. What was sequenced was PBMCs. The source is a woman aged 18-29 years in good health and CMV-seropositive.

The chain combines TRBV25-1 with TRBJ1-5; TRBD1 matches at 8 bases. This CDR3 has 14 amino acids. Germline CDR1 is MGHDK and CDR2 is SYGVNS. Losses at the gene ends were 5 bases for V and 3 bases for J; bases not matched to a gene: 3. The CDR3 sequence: CASSTTGANQPQHF. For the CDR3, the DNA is TGTGCCAGCAGTACGACAGGGGCCAATCAGCCCCAGCATTTT. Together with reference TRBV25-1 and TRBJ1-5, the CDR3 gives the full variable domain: EADIYQTPRYLVIGTGKKITLECSQTMGHDKMYWYQQDPGMELHLIHYSYGVNSTEKGDLSSESTVSRIRTEHFPLTLESARPSHTSQYLCASSTTGANQPQHFGDGTRLSIL.

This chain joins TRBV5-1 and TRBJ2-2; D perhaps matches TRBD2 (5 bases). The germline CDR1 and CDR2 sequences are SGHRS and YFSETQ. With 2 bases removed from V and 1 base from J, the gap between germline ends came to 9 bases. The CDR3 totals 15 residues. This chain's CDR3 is CASSFGGLNTGELFF. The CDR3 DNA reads TGCGCCAGCAGCTTTGGCGGACTGAACACCGGGGAGCTGTTTTTT.

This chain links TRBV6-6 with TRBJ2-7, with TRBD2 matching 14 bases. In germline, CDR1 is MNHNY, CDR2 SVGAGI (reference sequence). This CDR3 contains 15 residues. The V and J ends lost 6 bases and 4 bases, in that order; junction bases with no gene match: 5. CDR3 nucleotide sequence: TGTGCCAGCAGCCTGGGACTAGCGGGAGAATACGAGCAGTACTTC. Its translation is CASSLGLAGEYEQYF.

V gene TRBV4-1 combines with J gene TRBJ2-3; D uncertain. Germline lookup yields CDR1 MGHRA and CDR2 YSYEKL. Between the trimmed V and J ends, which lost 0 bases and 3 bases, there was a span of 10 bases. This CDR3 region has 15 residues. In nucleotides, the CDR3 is TGCGCCAGCAGCCAAGAGGGTTCAGGTACAGATACGCAGTATTTT. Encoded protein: CASSQEGSGTDTQYF.

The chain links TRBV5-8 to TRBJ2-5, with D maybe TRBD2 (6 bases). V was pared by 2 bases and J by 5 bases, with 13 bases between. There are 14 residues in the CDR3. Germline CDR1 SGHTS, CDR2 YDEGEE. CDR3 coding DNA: TGTGCCAGCAGCTTTGGAGGGAGCGGGGAGACCCAGTACTTC. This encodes CASSFGGSGETQYF.

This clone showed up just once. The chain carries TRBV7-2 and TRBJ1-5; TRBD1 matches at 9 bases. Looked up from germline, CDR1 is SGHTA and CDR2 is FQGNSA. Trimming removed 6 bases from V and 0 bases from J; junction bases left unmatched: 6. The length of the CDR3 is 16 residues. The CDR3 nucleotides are TGTGCCAGCAGTTTGGACAGGGGAGATAGCAATCAGCCCCAGCATTTT. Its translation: CASSLDRGDSNQPQHF.

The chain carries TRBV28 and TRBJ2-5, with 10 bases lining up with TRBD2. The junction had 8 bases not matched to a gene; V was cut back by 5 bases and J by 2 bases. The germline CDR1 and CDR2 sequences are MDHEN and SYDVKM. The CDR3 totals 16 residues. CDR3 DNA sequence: TGTGCCAGCAGTGACCGGACTAGCGGATTTCAAGAGACCCAGTACTTC. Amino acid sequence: CASSDRTSGFQETQYF. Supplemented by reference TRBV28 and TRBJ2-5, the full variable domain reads DVKVTQSSRYLVKRTGEKVFLECVQDMDHENMFWYRQDPGLGLRLIYFSYDVKMKEKGDIPEGYSVSREKKERFSLILESASTNQTSMYLCASSDRTSGFQETQYFGPGTRLLVL.

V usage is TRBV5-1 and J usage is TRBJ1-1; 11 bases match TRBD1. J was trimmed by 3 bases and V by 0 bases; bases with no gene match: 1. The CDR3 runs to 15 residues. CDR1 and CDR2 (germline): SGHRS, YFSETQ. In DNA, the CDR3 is TGCGCCAGCAGCTTGGGGGGACAGGGGGACACTGAAGCTTTCTTT. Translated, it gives CASSLGGQGDTEAFF.

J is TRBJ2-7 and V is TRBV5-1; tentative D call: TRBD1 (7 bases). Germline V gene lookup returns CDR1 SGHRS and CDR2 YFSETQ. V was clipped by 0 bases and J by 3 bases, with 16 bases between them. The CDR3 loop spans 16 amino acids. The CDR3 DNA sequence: TGCGCCAGCAGCTTGGAGTCTGCAGGGGGAGGCTACGAGCAGTACTTC. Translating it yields CASSLESAGGGYEQYF.

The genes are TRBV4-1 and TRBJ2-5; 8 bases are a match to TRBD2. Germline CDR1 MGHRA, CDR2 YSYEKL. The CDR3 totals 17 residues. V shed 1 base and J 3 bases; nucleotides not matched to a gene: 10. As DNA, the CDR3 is TGCGCCAGCAGCCAAGGGTTGTCAGCGGGGGTAAAAGAGACCCAGTACTTC. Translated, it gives CASSQGLSAGVKETQYF.

The CDR3 region is CAWAAFIYRGVDTEAFF. As DNA, the CDR3 is TGTGCCTGGGCCGCTTTTATTTACAGGGGAGTGGACACTGAAGCTTTCTTT. The genes are TRBV30 and TRBJ1-1; TRBD1 aligns across 7 bases. V lost 5 bases to trimming and J lost 3 bases; unmatched junction nucleotides: 18. The germline CDR1 and CDR2 sequences are GTSNPN and SVGIG (reference sequence). The CDR3 loop spans 17 amino acids.

This CDR3 reads CASSQLADSSYNEQFF. The DNA for the CDR3 is TGCGCCAGCAGCCAACTAGCGGATAGCTCCTACAATGAGCAGTTCTTC. This rearrangement joins TRBV4-1 to TRBJ2-1; TRBD2 matches at 7 bases. The ends lost 2 bases at V and 0 bases at J; junction bases unmatched: 4. The CDR3 has 16 residues. In germline, CDR1 is MGHRA, CDR2 YSYEKL.

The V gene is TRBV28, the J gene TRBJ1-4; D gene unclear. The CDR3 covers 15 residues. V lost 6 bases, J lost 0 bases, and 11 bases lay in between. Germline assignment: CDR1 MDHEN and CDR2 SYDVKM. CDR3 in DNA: TGTGCCAGCAGACAAGAGGGAGCAACTAATGAAAAACTGTTTTTT. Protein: CASRQEGATNEKLFF.

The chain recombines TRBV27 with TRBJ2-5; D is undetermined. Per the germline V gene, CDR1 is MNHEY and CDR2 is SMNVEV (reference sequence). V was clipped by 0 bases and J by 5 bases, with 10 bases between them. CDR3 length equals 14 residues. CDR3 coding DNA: TGTGCCAGCAGTTTATCTCGAGGCTGGGAGACCCAGTACTTC. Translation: CASSLSRGWETQYF.

The CDR3 loop reads CASQTRGGSFYEQYF. The CDR3 DNA reads TGTGCCAGCCAAACCCGGGGCGGGAGTTTCTACGAGCAGTACTTC. The chain recombines TRBV19 with TRBJ2-7, with 7 bases fitting TRBD2. Germline V gene data show CDR1 as LNHDA and CDR2 as SQIVND (reference sequence). The CDR3 is 15 residues long. The V gene end was trimmed by 9 bases and the J gene end by 3 bases; junction bases not matched to a gene: 14.

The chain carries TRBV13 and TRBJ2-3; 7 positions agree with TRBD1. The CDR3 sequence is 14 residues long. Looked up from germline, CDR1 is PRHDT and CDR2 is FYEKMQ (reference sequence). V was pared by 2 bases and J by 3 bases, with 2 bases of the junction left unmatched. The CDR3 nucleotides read TGTGCCAGCAGCTTAAGGGGGCGGACAGATACGCAGTATTTT. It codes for CASSLRGRTDTQYF.

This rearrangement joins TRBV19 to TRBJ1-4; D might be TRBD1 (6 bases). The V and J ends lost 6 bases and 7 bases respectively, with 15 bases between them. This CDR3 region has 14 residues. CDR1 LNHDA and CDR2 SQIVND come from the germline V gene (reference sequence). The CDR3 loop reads CASSLDRQFEKLFF. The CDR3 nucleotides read TGTGCCAGTAGCCTTGACAGGCAGTTTGAAAAACTGTTTTTT.